This TCR beta chain was recovered during a study of PD-L1 blockade in urothelial cancer. Overall study: Analyses were performed on blood at 3 weeks after treatment start (the second dose) and at 6 weeks. General study points: Having blood TCR clonality under the median before treatment predicted better survival.

About this clone itself: The antigen is unknown.

Libraries were prepared by immunoSEQ multiplex PCR; TCRdb keeps only in-frame clonotypes and omits some of them. The sample lists approximately 100,000 clones; around 90% were seen once. The V segment lost 5 bases and the J segment 9 bases; nucleotides outside the gene matches: 12. The length of the CDR3 is 15 residues. The germline V gene has CDR1 MNHEY and CDR2 SMNVEV (reference sequence). The sequence was collected from a woman at least 80 years old with urothelial cancer. This chain connects TRBV27 to TRBJ2-1, with TRBD2 matching 8 bases. Sequenced here: PBMCs, sampled around atezolizumab (anti-PD-L1) treatment. The chain's CDR3 is CASSLPGLGIPEQFF. The CDR3, as DNA: TGTGCCAGCAGTCTTCCGGGACTAGGGATTCCTGAGCAGTTCTTC.